A single sample is the source of the 24 T cell receptor beta chains below, sequenced in a study of beta chain features in type 1 diabetes. These receptors have no known antigen. Findings and limits, study-wide: Among all four CD4+ subsets, Type 1 diabetes patients had TCRB CDR3s that were moderately but significantly shorter.

Reverse transcription of all isolated RNA meant that expressed TCRB transcripts were sequenced. Some clones are missing from TCRdb's copy, which holds only in-frame ones; the method was immunoSEQ multiplex PCR. This table has about 650,000 clones, approximately 13% appearing once. Sequenced sample: naive CD4+ T cells from blood. These receptors were obtained from a man younger than 45 with type 1 diabetes.

This clone was counted only a few times. This chain joins TRBV7-6 and TRBJ2-5; no reliable D call. The CDR3 has 13 amino acids. CDR1 is SGHVS, CDR2 FNYEAQ, per germline. V lost 2 bases and J 2 bases, leaving 6 bases between the germline ends. The DNA of the CDR3 is TGTGCCAGCAGCTTAATCAGACAAGAGACCCAGTACTTC. Its protein is CASSLIRQETQYF.

The chain couples TRBV9 to TRBJ2-1; D perhaps matches TRBD2 (6 bases). CDR1 and CDR2 from the germline V gene are SGDLS and YYNGEE. CDR3 length equals 18 residues. The ends were cut back, 3 bases at V and 7 bases at J, with 26 bases in the middle. The CDR3 spells CASSARKSVAGPANEQFF. In DNA form, the CDR3 reads TGTGCCAGCAGCGCCCGGAAGAGTGTCGCGGGGCCGGCGAATGAGCAGTTCTTC.

This clone was seen a handful of times. The same CDR3 also results from other DNA sequences found in this sample. The V and J genes are TRBV10-3 and TRBJ2-5, with D uncertain. Germline V CDR1 and CDR2: ENHRY, SYGVKD. The CDR3 runs 12 residues. V lost 2 bases and J lost 1, with 2 bases in between. The CDR3 DNA is TGTGCCATCAGTGAGCTCCAAGAGACCCAGTACTTC. Translating gives CAISELQETQYF.

V gene TRBV28 combines with J gene TRBJ2-1; possibly TRBD1 or TRBD2 for D (5 bases each). Trimming cost V 6 bases and J 7 bases, with 13 bases left between them. CDR1 and CDR2 (germline): MDHEN, SYDVKM. The CDR3 totals 13 residues. CDR3 in amino acids: CASSILWGNEQFF. The CDR3, as DNA: TGTGCCAGCAGCATTTTATGGGGGAATGAGCAGTTCTTC.

The sample holds a few counts of this clone. V is TRBV6-5 and J is TRBJ1-6; possible D gene TRBD1, 5 bases. The CDR3 spans 12 residues. V lost 2 bases and J 16 bases, leaving 12 bases between the germline ends. Germline V CDR1 and CDR2: MNHEY, SVGAGI. Here the CDR3 reads CASSYLGEFLHF. CDR3 DNA sequence: TGTGCCAGCAGTTACCTAGGGGAGTTTCTCCACTTT.

This rearrangement joins TRBV18 to TRBJ2-7; 11 positions match TRBD1. Germline lookup yields CDR1 KGHSH and CDR2 LQKENI. With 4 bases clipped from V and 4 bases from J, the junction kept 12 bases outside the gene matches. This CDR3 spans 17 amino acids. CDR3 amino acids: CASSRDRGSRWKYEQYF. For the CDR3, the DNA is TGTGCCAGCTCACGGGACAGGGGGAGCAGGTGGAAGTACGAGCAGTACTTC.

This clone was seen only a few times. The chain couples TRBV7-9 to TRBJ2-1; D is undetermined. From germline, CDR1 is SEHNR and CDR2 FQNEAQ (reference sequence). CDR3 length equals 14 residues. The V end was cut by 5 bases, the J end by 9 bases, with 17 bases between. The CDR3 sequence is CASSQQQGIGEQFF. CDR3 nucleotides: TGTGCCAGCAGCCAACAGCAAGGAATCGGTGAGCAGTTCTTC.

The V and J genes are TRBV29-1 and TRBJ2-1; unclear D gene. This CDR3 has 11 amino acids. From germline, CDR1 is SQVTM and CDR2 ANQGSEA. The V end lost 6 bases, the J end lost 5 bases, and 8 bases lay between the germline ends. Here the CDR3 reads CSVKGNNEQFF. CDR3 in DNA: TGCAGCGTCAAAGGGAACAATGAGCAGTTCTTC.

The chain is built from TRBV6-5 and TRBJ2-5; the D gene could be TRBD1 or TRBD2 (7 bases each). The V end lost 2 bases, the J end lost 7 bases, and 14 bases lay between the germline ends. The CDR3 totals 14 residues. Germline V gene sequence: CDR1 MNHEY, CDR2 SVGAGI. The CDR3 DNA sequence: TGTGCCAGCAGTTACGGGCAGGGGGAGGGGACCCAGTACTTC. Translating gives CASSYGQGEGTQYF.

Here the CDR3 DNA reads TGCGCCAGCAGCTTGGCCAGCGGGGGGATCGATGAGCAGTTCTTC. It specifies CASSLASGGIDEQFF. V is TRBV5-1 and J is TRBJ2-1; 9 bases are shared with TRBD2. Per the germline V gene, CDR1 is SGHRS and CDR2 is YFSETQ. CDR3 size: 15 residues. V shed 0 bases and J 8 bases; nucleotides not matched to a gene: 6.

The chain recombines TRBV7-2 with TRBJ2-1; D call uncertain. The CDR3 totals 12 residues. The V end lost 5 bases, the J end lost 5 bases, and 7 bases lay between the germline ends. Germline assignment: CDR1 SGHTA and CDR2 FQGNSA. CDR3 sequence reads: CASSPPHNEQFF. The CDR3 region has the DNA TGTGCCAGCAGCCCGCCGCACAATGAGCAGTTCTTC.

This clone was seen only a few times. The gene calls are TRBV9 and TRBJ1-2; TRBD1 agrees at 8 bases. The CDR3 consists of 14 residues. Germline CDR1 is SGDLS and CDR2 is YYNGEE. The V and J ends lost 3 bases and 4 bases, in that order; junction bases with no gene match: 5. This CDR3 is CASSGGQVGYGYTF. The CDR3 DNA reads TGTGCCAGCAGCGGGGGACAGGTCGGCTATGGCTACACCTTC.

The table lists this clone with a few counts. This rearrangement joins TRBV4-1 to TRBJ1-1; no clear D gene. This CDR3 region has 17 residues. Trimming left V 1 base short and J 1 base short, with 16 bases between. Germline V CDR1 and CDR2: MGHRA, YSYEKL. The CDR3 loop is CASSQGEDRKPNTEAFF. The CDR3 coding sequence is TGCGCCAGCAGCCAAGGTGAGGACCGCAAACCGAACACTGAAGCTTTCTTT.

This clone showed up just a few times. The chain carries TRBV7-2 and TRBJ2-1, with 7 nucleotides matching TRBD2. V was pared by 5 bases and J by 7 bases, with 11 bases of the junction left unmatched. Germline lookup yields CDR1 SGHTA and CDR2 FQGNSA. The CDR3 contains 15 residues. The CDR3 loop reads CASSPGGGVTNEQFF. The DNA of the CDR3 is TGTGCCAGCAGCCCCGGTGGGGGGGTAACGAATGAGCAGTTCTTC.

This clone was counted a few times. Other DNA variants within this sample encode the same CDR3. The chain carries TRBV25-1 and TRBJ2-7; unclear D gene. This CDR3 spans 13 amino acids. Germline V CDR1 and CDR2: MGHDK, SYGVNS. V lost 2 bases to trimming and J lost 0 bases, with 5 bases between them. This chain's CDR3 is CASSEPPSYEQYF. The CDR3 DNA reads as TGTGCCAGCAGTGAACCCCCCTCCTACGAGCAGTACTTC.

The V call is TRBV14, the J call TRBJ1-4; 8 bases align to TRBD1. Unmatched junction bases numbered 3, after V lost 2 bases and J lost 7 bases. This CDR3 spans 14 amino acids. Germline loops: CDR1 SGHDN, CDR2 FVKESK. The CDR3 here is CASSQPGGSEKLFF. The CDR3 DNA follows: TGTGCCAGCAGCCAACCAGGGGGCAGTGAAAAACTGTTTTTT.

The rearrangement links TRBV7-9 to TRBJ1-1; D is unclear. The CDR3 spans 12 residues. Germline lookup yields CDR1 SEHNR and CDR2 FQNEAQ (reference sequence). Trimming removed 6 bases from V and 5 bases from J, with 10 bases in between. The CDR3 protein is CASSTTGTEAFF. The CDR3 DNA is TGTGCCAGCAGTACGACCGGGACTGAAGCTTTCTTT.

This sequence joins TRBV5-6 and TRBJ1-2; weak D call: TRBD1 (5 bases). V lost 3 bases and J lost 8, with 14 bases in between. Germline-derived CDR1 and CDR2 are SGHDT and YYEEEE. This CDR3 is 13 amino acids long. This CDR3 is CASSSGTWKGYTF. Written as DNA, the CDR3 is TGTGCCAGCAGCTCCGGGACGTGGAAAGGCTACACCTTC.

The genes are TRBV7-9 and TRBJ2-5; D may match TRBD1 or TRBD2 (5 bases each). V was cut by 4 bases and J by 7 bases, with 16 bases left in between. Germline V gene sequence: CDR1 SEHNR, CDR2 FQNEAQ (reference sequence). CDR3 length: 14 amino acids. DNA of the CDR3: TGTGCCAGCAGCTGGGGCCGGGGAGAAGGGACCCAGTACTTC. This encodes CASSWGRGEGTQYF.

The table lists this clone with a few counts. This chain uses TRBV5-1 with TRBJ2-7; D is perhaps TRBD2 (6 bases). CDR3 size: 16 residues. Germline CDR1 reads SGHRS; CDR2 reads YFSETQ. V was pared by 2 bases and J by 0 bases, with 15 bases between. In DNA form, the CDR3 reads TGCGCCAGCAGCTTTGGTAACGGGGGTAGCTCCTACGAGCAGTACTTC. Translating it yields CASSFGNGGSSYEQYF.

In its sample, this clone was seen a few times. The V and J genes are TRBV13 and TRBJ2-7; D is perhaps TRBD1 (5 bases). V lost 5 bases and J 3 bases, leaving 11 bases between the germline ends. From germline, CDR1 is PRHDT and CDR2 FYEKMQ (reference sequence). The CDR3 sequence is 13 residues long. The CDR3 DNA is TGTGCCAGCAGCCATAAAGACAGCTACGAGCAGTACTTC. It codes for CASSHKDSYEQYF.

This clone was found a few times. The V call is TRBV11-2, the J call TRBJ2-1; D remains ambiguous. Germline lookup yields CDR1 SGHAT and CDR2 FQNNGV. CDR3 size: 13 residues. V was trimmed by 0 bases and J by 5 bases, leaving 5 bases between them. In DNA, the CDR3 is TGTGCCAGCAGCTTAGACCCGGACAATGAGCAGTTCTTC. Translation gives CASSLDPDNEQFF.

Notes on this clone: This sample includes further DNA sequences coding for the same CDR3. CDR3 amino acids: CASSLGTNTDTQYF. The CDR3 DNA sequence: TGTGCCAGCAGCTTAGGGACAAACACAGATACGCAGTATTTT. V is TRBV7-9 and J is TRBJ2-3, with D possibly being TRBD1 (5 bases). This CDR3 is 14 amino acids long. Trimming left V 1 base short and J 2 bases short, with 7 bases between. Germline-derived CDR1 and CDR2 are SEHNR and FQNEAQ (reference sequence).

The V gene is TRBV25-1, the J gene TRBJ2-1; 8 bases fit TRBD1. CDR1 and CDR2 (germline): MGHDK, SYGVNS. V gave up 6 bases and J gave up 9 bases; unmatched junction bases: 10. The CDR3 totals 14 residues. CDR3 bases: TGTGCCAGCAGCGGGACAGGTCCATTTCGTGAGCAGTTCTTC. It specifies CASSGTGPFREQFF.